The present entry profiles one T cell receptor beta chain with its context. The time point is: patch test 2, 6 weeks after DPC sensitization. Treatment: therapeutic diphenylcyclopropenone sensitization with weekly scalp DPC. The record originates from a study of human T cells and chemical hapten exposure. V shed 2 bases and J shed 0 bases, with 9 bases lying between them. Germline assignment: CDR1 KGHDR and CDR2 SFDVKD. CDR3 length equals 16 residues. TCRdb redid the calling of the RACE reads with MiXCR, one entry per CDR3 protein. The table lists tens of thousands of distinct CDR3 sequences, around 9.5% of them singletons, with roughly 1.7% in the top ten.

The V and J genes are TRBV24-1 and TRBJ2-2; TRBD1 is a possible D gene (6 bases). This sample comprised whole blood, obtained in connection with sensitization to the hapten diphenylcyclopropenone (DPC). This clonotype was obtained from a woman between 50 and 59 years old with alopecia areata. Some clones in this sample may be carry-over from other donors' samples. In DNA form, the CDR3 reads TGTGCCACCAGTGATTCAGGGGTCCCGAACACCGGGGAGCTGTTTTTT. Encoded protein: CATSDSGVPNTGELFF.